The subject of this entry is one TCR beta chain. The record originates from a study of cytomegalovirus exposure and HLA in healthy donors. The PCR contained 60 Vbeta and 13 Jbeta primers. Data came from immunoSEQ multiplex PCR; TCRdb stores just in-frame clones and leaves some out. The data hold fewer than 250,000 clones, with 70% to 90% observed a single time. CDR1 is SGHRS and CDR2 is YFSETQ in the germline V gene. The CDR3 is made up of 13 amino acids. With 2 bases removed from V and 4 bases from J, the gap between germline ends came to 9 bases. What was sequenced was PBMCs. V is TRBV5-1 and J is TRBJ1-2, with unresolved D. This receptor was taken from a woman in her late teens or twenties in good health and CMV-seronegative. CDR3 DNA sequence: TGCGCCAGCAGCTTAGACATAACCTATGGCTACACCTTC. It translates to CASSLDITYGYTF.